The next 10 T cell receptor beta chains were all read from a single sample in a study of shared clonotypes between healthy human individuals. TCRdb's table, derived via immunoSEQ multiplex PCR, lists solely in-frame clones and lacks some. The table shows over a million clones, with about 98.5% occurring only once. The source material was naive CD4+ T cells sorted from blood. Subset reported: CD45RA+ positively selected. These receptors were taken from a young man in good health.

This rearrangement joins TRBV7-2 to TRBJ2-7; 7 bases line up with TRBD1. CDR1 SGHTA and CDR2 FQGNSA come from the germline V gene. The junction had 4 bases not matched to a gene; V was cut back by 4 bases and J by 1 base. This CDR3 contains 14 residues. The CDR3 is CASSYHRGSYEQYF. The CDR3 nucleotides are TGTGCCAGCAGCTACCACAGGGGTTCCTACGAGCAGTACTTC.

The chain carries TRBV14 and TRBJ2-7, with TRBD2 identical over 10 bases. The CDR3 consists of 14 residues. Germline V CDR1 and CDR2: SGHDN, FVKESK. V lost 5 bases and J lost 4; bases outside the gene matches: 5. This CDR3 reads CASSRLAGVYEQYF. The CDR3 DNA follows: TGTGCCAGCAGCAGGCTAGCGGGAGTATACGAGCAGTACTTC.

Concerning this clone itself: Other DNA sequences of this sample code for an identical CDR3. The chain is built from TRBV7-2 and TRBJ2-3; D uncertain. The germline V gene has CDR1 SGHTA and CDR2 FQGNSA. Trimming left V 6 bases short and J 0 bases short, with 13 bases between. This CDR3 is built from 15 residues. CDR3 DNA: TGTGCCAGCAGTTCCCAGACTTCTAGCACAGATACGCAGTATTTT. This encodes CASSSQTSSTDTQYF.

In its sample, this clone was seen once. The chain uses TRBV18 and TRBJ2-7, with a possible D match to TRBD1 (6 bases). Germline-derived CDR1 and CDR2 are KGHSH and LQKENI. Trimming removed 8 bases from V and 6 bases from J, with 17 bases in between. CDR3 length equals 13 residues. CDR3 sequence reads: CASALDSFTEQYF. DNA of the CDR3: TGTGCCAGCGCGCTGGACAGTTTCACCGAGCAGTACTTC.

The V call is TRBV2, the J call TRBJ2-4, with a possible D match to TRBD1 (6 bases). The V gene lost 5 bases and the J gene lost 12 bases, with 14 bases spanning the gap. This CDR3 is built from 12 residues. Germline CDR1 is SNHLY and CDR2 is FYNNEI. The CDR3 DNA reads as TGTGCCAGCAGTTACAGGGTAGACCATCAGTACTTC. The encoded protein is CASSYRVDHQYF. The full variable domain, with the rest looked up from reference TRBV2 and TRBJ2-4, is EPEVTQTPSHQVTQMGQEVILRCVPISNHLYFYWYRQILGQKVEFLVSFYNNEISEKSEIFDDQFSVERPDGSNFTLKIRSTKLEDSAMYFCASSYRVDHQYFGAGTRLSVL.

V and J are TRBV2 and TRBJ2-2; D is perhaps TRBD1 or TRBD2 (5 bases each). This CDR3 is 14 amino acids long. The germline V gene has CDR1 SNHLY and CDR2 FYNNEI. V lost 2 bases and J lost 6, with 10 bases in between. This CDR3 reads CASSEFGTPGELFF. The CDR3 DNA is TGTGCCAGCAGTGAATTCGGGACCCCCGGGGAGCTGTTTTTT.

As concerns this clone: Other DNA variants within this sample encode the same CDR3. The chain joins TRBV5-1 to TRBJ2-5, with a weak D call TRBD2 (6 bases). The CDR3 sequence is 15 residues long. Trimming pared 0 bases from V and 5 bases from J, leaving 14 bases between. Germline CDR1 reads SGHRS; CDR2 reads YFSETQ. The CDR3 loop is CASSLAGAAGETQYF. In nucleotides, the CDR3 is TGCGCCAGCAGCTTGGCCGGAGCTGCGGGGGAGACCCAGTACTTC.

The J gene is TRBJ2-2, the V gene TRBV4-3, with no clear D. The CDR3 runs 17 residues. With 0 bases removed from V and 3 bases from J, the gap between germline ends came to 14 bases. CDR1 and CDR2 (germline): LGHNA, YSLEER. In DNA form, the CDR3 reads TGCGCCAGCAGCCAAGATGTCTACGGGTGGGACACCGGGGAGCTGTTTTTT. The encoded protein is CASSQDVYGWDTGELFF.

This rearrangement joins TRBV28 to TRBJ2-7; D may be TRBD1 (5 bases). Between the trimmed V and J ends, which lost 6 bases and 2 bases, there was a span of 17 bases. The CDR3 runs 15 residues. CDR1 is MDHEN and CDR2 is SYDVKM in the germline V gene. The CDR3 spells CASRVRVAGTYEQYF. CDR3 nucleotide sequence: TGTGCCAGCAGGGTTAGGGTTGCAGGGACCTACGAGCAGTACTTC.

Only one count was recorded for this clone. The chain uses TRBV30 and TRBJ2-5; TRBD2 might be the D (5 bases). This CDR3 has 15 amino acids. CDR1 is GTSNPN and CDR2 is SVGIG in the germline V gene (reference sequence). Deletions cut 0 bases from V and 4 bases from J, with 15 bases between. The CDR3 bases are TGTGCCTGGAGTGTACTAAGAGGGATCGGAGAGACCCAGTACTTC. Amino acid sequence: CAWSVLRGIGETQYF. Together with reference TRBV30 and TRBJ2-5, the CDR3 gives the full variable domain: SQTIHQWPATLVQPVGSPLSLECTVEGTSNPNLYWYRQAAGRGLQLLFYSVGIGQISSEVPQNLSASRPQDRQFILSSKKLLLSDSGFYLCAWSVLRGIGETQYFGPGTRLLVL.